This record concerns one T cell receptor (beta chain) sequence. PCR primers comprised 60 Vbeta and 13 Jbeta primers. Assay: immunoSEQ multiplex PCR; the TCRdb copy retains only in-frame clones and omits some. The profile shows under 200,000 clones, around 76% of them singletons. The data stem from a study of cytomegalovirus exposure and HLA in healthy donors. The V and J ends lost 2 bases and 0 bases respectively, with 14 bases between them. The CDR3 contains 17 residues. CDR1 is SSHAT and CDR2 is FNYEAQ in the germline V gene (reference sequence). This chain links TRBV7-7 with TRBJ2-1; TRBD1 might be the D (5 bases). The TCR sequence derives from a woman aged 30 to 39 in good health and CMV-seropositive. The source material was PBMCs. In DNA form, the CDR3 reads TGTGCCAGCAGCTTACAGGGAAATCCTCGCTCCTACAATGAGCAGTTCTTC. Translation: CASSLQGNPRSYNEQFF.